The clone carrying this T cell receptor (beta chain) was recorded a few times. These data originate in a study of cytomegalovirus exposure and HLA in healthy donors. Amplification used 60 Vbeta primers and 13 Jbeta primers. Here immunoSEQ multiplex PCR was the method, and the copy in TCRdb shows in-frame clones only, minus some. Of roughly 250,000 clones in the sample, about four fifths were seen once. There are 14 residues in the CDR3. The V gene's germline CDR1 is SGHRS and CDR2 YFSETQ. V lost 6 bases to trimming and J lost 5 bases; unmatched junction nucleotides: 9. V gene TRBV5-1 combines with J gene TRBJ1-2, with 8 bases that match TRBD1. This TCR derives from a girl aged 2-10 years in good health and CMV-seronegative. Sequenced: PBMCs. This CDR3 reads CASTGQGLGYGYTF. CDR3 coding DNA: TGCGCCAGCACCGGACAGGGTCTGGGTTATGGCTACACCTTC.